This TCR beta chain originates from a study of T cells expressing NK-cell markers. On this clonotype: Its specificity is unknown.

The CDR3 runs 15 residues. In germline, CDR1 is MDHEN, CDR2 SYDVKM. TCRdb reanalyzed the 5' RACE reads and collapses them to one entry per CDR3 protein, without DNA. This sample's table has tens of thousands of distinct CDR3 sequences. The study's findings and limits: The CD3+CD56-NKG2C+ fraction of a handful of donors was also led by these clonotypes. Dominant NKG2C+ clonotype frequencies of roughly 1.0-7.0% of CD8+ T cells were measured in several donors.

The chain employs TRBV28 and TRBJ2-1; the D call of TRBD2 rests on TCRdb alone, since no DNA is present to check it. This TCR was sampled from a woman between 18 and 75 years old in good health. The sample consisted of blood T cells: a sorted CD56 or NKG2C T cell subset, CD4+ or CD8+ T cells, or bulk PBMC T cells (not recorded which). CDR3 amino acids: CASSFLAGERNEQFF.